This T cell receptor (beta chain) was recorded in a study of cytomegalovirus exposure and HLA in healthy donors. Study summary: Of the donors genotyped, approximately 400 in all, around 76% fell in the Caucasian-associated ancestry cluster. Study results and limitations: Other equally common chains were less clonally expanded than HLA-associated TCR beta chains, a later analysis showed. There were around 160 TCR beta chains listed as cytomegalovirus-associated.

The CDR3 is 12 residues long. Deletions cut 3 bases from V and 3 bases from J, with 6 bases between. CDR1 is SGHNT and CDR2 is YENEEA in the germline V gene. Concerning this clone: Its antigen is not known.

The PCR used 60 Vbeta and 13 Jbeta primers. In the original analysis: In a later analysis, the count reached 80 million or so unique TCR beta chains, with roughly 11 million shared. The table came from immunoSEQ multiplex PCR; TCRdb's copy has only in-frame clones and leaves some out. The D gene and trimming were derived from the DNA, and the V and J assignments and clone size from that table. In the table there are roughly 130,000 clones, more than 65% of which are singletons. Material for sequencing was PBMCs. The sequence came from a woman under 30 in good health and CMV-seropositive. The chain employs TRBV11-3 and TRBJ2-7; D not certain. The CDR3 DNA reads TGTGCCAGCAGCTTGGCAGACTACGAGCAGTACTTC. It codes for CASSLADYEQYF.